These T cell receptor beta chains were read from a single sample in a study of shared clonotypes between healthy human individuals. Produced via immunoSEQ multiplex PCR; TCRdb's table is partial and in-frame only. The sample lists around 620,000 clones, 90% to 95% seen once, with over 0.095% in the top ten. Sequences were obtained from naive CD8+ T cells sorted from blood. Source of these receptors: a woman in her twenties or thirties in good health. Each CDR3 is given with its conserved first and last residue. A D gene is named only where the DNA matches it firmly. Only some rows state a clone size, as once, few, many or a class for expanded clones.

V	size	D	J	CDR3	DNA
TRBV11-2	-	-	TRBJ2-1	CASRYTLYEQFF	TGTGCCAGCCGATATACCCTATATGAGCAGTTCTTC
TRBV15	-	-	TRBJ1-3	CATSLPGTSGNTIYF	TGTGCCACCAGCCTCCCAGGGACTTCTGGAAACACCATATATTTT
TRBV9	-	-	TRBJ1-1	CASSVVPEAFF	TGTGCCAGCAGCGTAGTTCCTGAAGCTTTCTTT
TRBV7-9	-	-	TRBJ1-2	CASSQRTALYGYTF	TGTGCCAGCAGCCAAAGGACAGCGCTCTATGGCTACACCTTC
TRBV19	-	TRBD1	TRBJ2-1	CATSRTGYNNEQFF	TGTGCCACCTCACGGACAGGTTACAACAATGAGCAGTTCTTC
TRBV6-5	-	-	TRBJ1-1	CASTLRGGMNTEAFF	TGTGCCAGCACCCTACGGGGGGGTATGAACACTGAAGCTTTCTTT
TRBV10-2	-	-	TRBJ2-7	CASLAGSYEQYF	TGCGCCAGCTTGGCAGGTTCCTACGAGCAGTACTTC
TRBV30	-	TRBD1	TRBJ1-4	CAWRQGVGEKLFF	TGTGCCTGGAGACAGGGGGTGGGTGAAAAACTGTTTTTT
TRBV7-2	-	TRBD1	TRBJ1-3	CASSSRLQGLAGNTIYF	TGTGCCAGCAGCTCGCGTTTACAGGGGTTGGCTGGAAACACCATATATTTT
TRBV5-6	-	-	TRBJ2-7	CASSGGTSYEQYF	TGTGCCAGCAGCGGCGGGACATCCTACGAGCAGTACTTC
TRBV9	-	TRBD2	TRBJ2-7	CASSAREGLAGSYEQYF	TGTGCCAGCAGCGCCAGAGAGGGACTAGCGGGCTCCTACGAGCAGTACTTC
TRBV27	-	-	TRBJ2-7	CASSLGDEQYF	TGTGCCAGCAGCCTAGGAGACGAGCAGTACTTC
TRBV4-2	-	-	TRBJ1-1	CASSPGVGGTEAFF	TGTGCCAGCAGCCCAGGGGTAGGGGGCACTGAAGCTTTCTTT
TRBV18	-	TRBD1	TRBJ2-5	CASSPPTGGQETQYF	TGTGCCAGCTCACCGCCCACAGGGGGCCAAGAGACCCAGTACTTC
TRBV11-2	-	-	TRBJ2-7	CASSYIHEQYF	TGTGCCAGCAGCTACATTCACGAGCAGTACTTC
TRBV5-1	-	-	TRBJ2-7	CASSLSGRVREQYF	TGCGCCAGCAGCTTGTCCGGACGGGTAAGGGAGCAGTACTTC
TRBV11-2	few	TRBD2	TRBJ2-7	CASSETSGYEQYF	TGTGCCAGCAGCGAGACTAGCGGCTACGAGCAGTACTTC
TRBV7-8	-	TRBD1	TRBJ2-7	CASSLDRTGGNEQYF	TGTGCCAGCAGCTTAGACCGGACAGGGGGCAACGAGCAGTACTTC
TRBV29-1	-	TRBD2	TRBJ2-1	CSVENSGRDNEQFF	TGCAGCGTTGAAAATAGCGGGAGGGACAATGAGCAGTTCTTC
TRBV28	-	-	TRBJ1-2	CASSLLGETINYGYTF	TGTGCCAGCAGTTTATTAGGTGAAACGATAAACTATGGCTACACCTTC
TRBV9	-	-	TRBJ2-7	CASSVSLDSSYEQYF	TGTGCCAGCAGCGTAAGCTTGGACAGTTCCTACGAGCAGTACTTC
TRBV5-3	-	TRBD1	TRBJ1-5	CARSFAGTGPFVSNQPQHF	TGTGCCAGAAGCTTTGCAGGGACAGGGCCGTTCGTTAGCAATCAGCCCCAGCATTTT
TRBV10-3	-	-	TRBJ2-7	CAISERGPYEQYF	TGTGCCATCAGTGAGCGGGGTCCCTACGAGCAGTACTTC
TRBV2	-	TRBD1	TRBJ2-1	CASSEDATGTGRYNEQFF	TGTGCCAGCAGTGAAGACGCGACCGGGACAGGCCGATACAATGAGCAGTTCTTC
TRBV27	-	TRBD2	TRBJ2-7	CASSLLAGGGEQYF	TGTGCCAGCAGTTTATTGGCGGGAGGAGGCGAGCAGTACTTC
TRBV4-1	-	TRBD2	TRBJ2-7	CASSQASGTYEQYF	TGCGCCAGCAGCCAGGCTAGCGGAACCTACGAGCAGTACTTC
TRBV27	-	-	TRBJ2-5	CASSEDSLQETQYF	TGTGCCAGCAGTGAGGACAGCCTACAAGAGACCCAGTACTTC
TRBV11-2	-	TRBD2	TRBJ2-7	CASSLETGTSYEQYF	TGTGCCAGCAGCTTAGAAACCGGGACTAGCTACGAGCAGTACTTC
TRBV2	once	-	TRBJ2-6	CASSDTAGANVLTF	TGTGCCAGCTCCGACACTGCTGGGGCCAACGTCCTGACTTTC
TRBV27	-	TRBD1	TRBJ2-3	CASRGQGFAYF	TGTGCCAGCAGGGGACAGGGGTTTGCGTATTTT
TRBV5-5	once	-	TRBJ2-7	CASSFAYEQYF	TGTGCCAGCAGTTTCGCCTACGAGCAGTACTTC
TRBV27	-	-	TRBJ2-7	CASSFVGAGGEQYF	TGTGCCAGCAGTTTTGTGGGGGCGGGTGGGGAGCAGTACTTC
TRBV9	-	-	TRBJ1-5	CASSESALNQPQHF	TGTGCCAGCAGCGAGTCCGCCCTCAATCAGCCCCAGCATTTT
TRBV27	once	TRBD2	TRBJ2-5	CASSLLAEETQYF	TGTGCCAGCAGTTTACTAGCGGAAGAGACCCAGTACTTC
TRBV28	-	-	TRBJ2-6	CASRPDTGTLGAGANVLTF	TGTGCCAGCAGACCTGATACCGGGACCCTTGGAGCTGGGGCCAACGTCCTGACTTTC
TRBV2	-	-	TRBJ2-3	CASLGARDTQYF	TGTGCCAGCCTGGGGGCCAGAGATACGCAGTATTTT
TRBV28	-	-	TRBJ2-1	CASSYISNEQFF	TGTGCCAGCAGTTACATTTCAAATGAGCAGTTCTTC
TRBV27	-	TRBD2	TRBJ2-7	CASSQTSGGYEQYF	TGTGCCAGCAGTCAAACGTCGGGGGGCTACGAGCAGTACTTC
TRBV7-8	-	-	TRBJ2-3	CASSFRWAGEEDTQYF	TGTGCCAGCAGCTTCCGTTGGGCAGGGGAGGAAGATACGCAGTATTTT
TRBV19	-	TRBD1	TRBJ2-7	CASSIVGQVPGDTFVEQYF	TGTGCCAGTAGTATAGTCGGACAGGTACCAGGAGATACATTCGTCGAGCAGTACTTC